The table lists the clone carrying this T cell receptor (beta chain) with a few counts. This sample was taken from a study of shared clonotypes between healthy human individuals. About the research overall: The people who gave samples were a couple of women and three men aged 18 to 49.

Some clones are missing from TCRdb's copy, which holds only in-frame ones; the method was immunoSEQ multiplex PCR. The table records 90,000 to 130,000 clones, roughly 70% of them present only once. The V gene's germline CDR1 is MGHDK and CDR2 SYGVNS. This CDR3 comprises 13 residues. Deletions cut 3 bases from V and 5 bases from J, with 10 bases between. Sequencing used memory CD8+ T cells sorted from blood. Described subset: CD45RO+ cells pooled with CCR7-negative TemRA cells. This clonotype was obtained from a woman aged 30 to 39 in good health. The V gene is TRBV25-1, the J gene TRBJ2-5, with unresolved D. In nucleotides, the CDR3 is TGTGCCAGCAGTGATCCCGCCATCGAGACCCAGTACTTC. This translates into CASSDPAIETQYF.